Shown below are 11 T cell receptor beta chains from a single sample sequenced in a study of blood T cell repertoires in COVID-19. The assay was immunoSEQ multiplex PCR, and TCRdb's table has in-frame clones only and misses some. The table lists over 200,000 clones, around 75% of them singletons. The sample was peripheral blood. The receptors originated from a human donor in a cohort sampled during active COVID-19.

The rearrangement uses TRBV6-5 and TRBJ2-6; D may be TRBD2 (5 bases). Trimming took 2 bases from V and 0 from J, leaving 5 bases between them. The CDR3 is made up of 15 amino acids. CDR1 is MNHEY and CDR2 is SVGAGI in the germline V gene. CDR3 coding DNA: TGTGCCAGCAGTTACGGGAGCTCTGGGGCCAACGTCCTGACTTTC. It translates to CASSYGSSGANVLTF.

Written as DNA, the CDR3 is TGCGCCAGCAGCTTGGCCTTTGTAGGGGAGGGAGAGACCCAGTACTTC. Translating it yields CASSLAFVGEGETQYF. The rearrangement links TRBV5-1 to TRBJ2-5; the match to TRBD2 covers 7 bases. The CDR3 totals 16 residues. Trimming took 0 bases from V and 4 from J; bases not matched to a gene: 9. Germline assignment: CDR1 SGHRS and CDR2 YFSETQ.

The chain couples TRBV5-1 to TRBJ2-7; 12 nucleotides match TRBD2. There are 16 residues in the CDR3. Germline CDR1 is SGHRS and CDR2 is YFSETQ. The V gene end was trimmed by 4 bases and the J gene end by 1 base; junction bases not matched to a gene: 6. CDR3 sequence reads: CASSPTSGSPSYEQYF. In DNA, the CDR3 is TGCGCCAGCAGCCCGACTAGCGGGAGCCCGTCCTACGAGCAGTACTTC.

The chain has TRBV28 and TRBJ2-5; 7 nucleotides match TRBD2. Germline V gene sequence: CDR1 MDHEN, CDR2 SYDVKM. The CDR3 is made up of 14 amino acids. V lost 7 bases to trimming and J lost 2 bases; unmatched junction nucleotides: 7. CDR3 sequence reads: CASTPLAEQETQYF. In DNA, the CDR3 is TGTGCCAGCACCCCTCTAGCGGAACAAGAGACCCAGTACTTC.

Note on this clone: The sample holds other DNA sequences that translate to the same CDR3. The chain has TRBV7-3 and TRBJ1-1; TRBD1 agrees at 7 bases. The CDR3 is 15 amino acids. Looked up from germline, CDR1 is SGHTA and CDR2 is FQGTGA. V lost 6 bases and J lost 1; bases outside the gene matches: 8. CDR3 loop: CASSPWTGGNTEAFF. CDR3 sequence (DNA): TGTGCCAGCAGTCCGTGGACAGGCGGGAACACTGAAGCTTTCTTT.

The gene calls are TRBV13 and TRBJ1-1; D might be TRBD1 (6 bases). The CDR3 has 15 residues. Trimming shortened V by 5 bases and J by 1 base, and 14 bases separated the two germline ends. Germline V lookup: CDR1 PRHDT, CDR2 FYEKMQ (reference sequence). The CDR3 nucleotides are TGTGCCAGCAGCACCCGTTCGACAGGGAACACTGAAGCTTTCTTT. It yields the protein CASSTRSTGNTEAFF.

This CDR3 reads CSAQRGEQFF. CDR3 in DNA: TGCAGTGCCCAAAGGGGGGAGCAGTTCTTC. The rearrangement links TRBV20-1 to TRBJ2-1; the D gene is possibly TRBD1 (6 bases). The CDR3 runs to 10 residues. Germline V CDR1 and CDR2: DFQATT, SNEGSKA (reference sequence). V dropped 6 bases and J dropped 10 bases, with 10 bases sitting between them.

This chain connects TRBV7-2 to TRBJ2-2, with 11 bases matching TRBD2. The CDR3 covers 17 residues. The ends lost 2 bases at V and 5 bases at J; junction bases unmatched: 7. The V gene's germline CDR1 is SGHTA and CDR2 FQGNSA. DNA of the CDR3: TGTGCCAGCAGCTTAACAGTAGCGGGAGGGGCGACCGGGGAGCTGTTTTTT. It is translated as CASSLTVAGGATGELFF.

The J gene is TRBJ2-1, the V gene TRBV6-2 or TRBV6-3; 11 bases align to TRBD2. The CDR3 totals 14 residues. J gave up 4 bases and V 6 bases, and 2 bases lay outside the gene matches. CDR1 and CDR2 (germline): MNHEY, SVGEGT. CDR3 sequence (DNA): TGTGCCAGCAGCCGACTAGCGGGGTACAATGAGCAGTTCTTC. This codes for CASSRLAGYNEQFF.

The gene calls are TRBV24-1 and TRBJ1-1; TRBD1 agrees at 8 bases. Losses at the gene ends were 2 bases for V and 5 bases for J; bases not matched to a gene: 6. This CDR3 spans 15 amino acids. Germline V CDR1 and CDR2: KGHDR, SFDVKD. The DNA of the CDR3 is TGTGCCACCAGTGATTCCCAGGGGGCTGGTACTGAAGCTTTCTTT. It translates to CATSDSQGAGTEAFF.

The chain links TRBV27 to TRBJ1-1; D not resolved. The CDR3 is 12 residues long. Germline loops: CDR1 MNHEY, CDR2 SMNVEV (reference sequence). V was trimmed by 8 bases and J by 4 bases, leaving 11 bases between them. In DNA form, the CDR3 reads TGTGCCAGCTCGGCTCGGGGCACTGAAGCTTTCTTT. Translation gives CASSARGTEAFF.